These 23 T cell receptor beta chains were all obtained from the same sample, sequenced in a study of identifying expanded T cells in peripheral blood. Clones were read by immunoSEQ multiplex PCR, and TCRdb kept only the in-frame ones, dropping some. The sample lists 84,000 or so clones, approximately 91% occurring once. Sequencing was done on a sample of blood. Receptors originate from a person aged 18 to 75 in good health.

The rearrangement links TRBV7-8 to TRBJ1-1; the match to TRBD1 covers 7 bases. Germline CDR1 is SGHVS and CDR2 is FQNEAQ. With 5 bases clipped from V and 5 bases from J, the junction kept 5 bases outside the gene matches. CDR3 size: 13 residues. CDR3 sequence: CASSQLQGTEAFF. The CDR3 region has the DNA TGTGCCAGCAGCCAATTACAGGGGACTGAAGCTTTCTTT.

The chain is built from TRBV11-2 and TRBJ2-7; either TRBD1 or TRBD2 may supply D (5 bases each). The CDR3 contains 14 residues. Germline V gene sequence: CDR1 SGHAT, CDR2 FQNNGV. The ends were cut back, 6 bases at V and 1 base at J, with 13 bases in the middle. The DNA of the CDR3 is TGTGCCAGCAGTCGGGACGGGGATTCCTACGAGCAGTACTTC. Protein: CASSRDGDSYEQYF.

V usage is TRBV2 and J usage is TRBJ1-2, with TRBD1 identical over 7 bases. Germline lookup yields CDR1 SNHLY and CDR2 FYNNEI. Unmatched junction bases numbered 17, after V lost 6 bases and J lost 4 bases. CDR3 length: 17 residues. The CDR3 spells CASRGRSSRQGSYGYTF. CDR3 nucleotide sequence: TGTGCCAGCAGGGGGCGAAGTTCGAGACAGGGATCCTATGGCTACACCTTC.

The genes are TRBV18 and TRBJ2-1; tentatively, D is TRBD1 or TRBD2 (5 bases each). Between the trimmed V and J ends, which lost 3 bases and 4 bases, there was a span of 10 bases. The CDR3 is 14 amino acids. Germline CDR1 is KGHSH and CDR2 is LQKENI. CDR3 region: CASSPTGAYNEQFF. CDR3 nucleotides: TGTGCCAGCTCACCGACCGGGGCTTACAATGAGCAGTTCTTC.

This clone was observed once. This chain uses TRBV19 with TRBJ2-6; 7 bases agree with TRBD1. The CDR3 spans 19 residues. The germline V gene encodes CDR1 LNHDA and CDR2 SQIVND (reference sequence). V was pared by 4 bases and J by 0 bases, with 12 bases of the junction left unmatched. In DNA, the CDR3 is TGTGCCAGTAGTAGCCCCCCGGGGACAGCGTCCTCTGGGGCCAACGTCCTGACTTTC. It codes for CASSSPPGTASSGANVLTF.

The chain combines TRBV23-1 with TRBJ2-7; D is ambiguous. TRBV23-1 is placed among ORFs of uncertain function. V gave up 0 bases and J gave up 3 bases, with 9 bases separating them. The CDR3 spans 14 residues. DNA of the CDR3: TGCGCCAGCAGTCAATCCGGACGGAACTACGAGCAGTACTTC. This translates into CASSQSGRNYEQYF.

Details on this clone: One end of the junction is discordant with germline, which a read error may explain. V usage is TRBV4-3 and J usage is TRBJ2-4; D assignment may be TRBD1 or TRBD2 (6 bases each). Germline V gene data show CDR1 as LGHNA and CDR2 as YSLEER. This CDR3 has 15 residues. CDR3 nucleotide sequence: TGCACCAGCAGCCAAGAGGGGGGCAGAGGGAACATTCAGTACTTC. Translated: CTSSQEGGRGNIQYF.

The CDR3 nucleotides read TGTGCCAGCAGTGATTCCGGGACTTCCCAAGAGACCCAGTACTTC. It specifies CASSDSGTSQETQYF. The V gene is TRBV6-1, the J gene TRBJ2-5; TRBD2 is a possible D gene (6 bases). The CDR3 is 15 residues long. Trimming shortened V by 3 bases and J by 1 base, and 12 bases separated the two germline ends. Germline V gene lookup returns CDR1 MNHNS and CDR2 SASEGT.

The V gene is TRBV7-2, the J gene TRBJ2-7; maybe TRBD1 (5 bases). The CDR3 length is 13 residues. The germline gives CDR1 SGHTA, CDR2 FQGNSA. Trimming removed 6 bases from V and 6 bases from J, with 15 bases in between. This CDR3 is CASRMQGVGEQYF. The CDR3 bases are TGTGCCAGCAGAATGCAAGGGGTCGGCGAGCAGTACTTC.

This clone occurred once. The chain employs TRBV7-9 and TRBJ2-7; D uncertain. V lost 1 base and J 6 bases, leaving 4 bases between the germline ends. CDR3 size: 11 residues. Germline V gives CDR1 SEHNR, CDR2 FQNEAQ (reference sequence). The CDR3 DNA sequence: TGTGCCAGCAGCTTAGGTCGCGAGCAGTACTTC. Its protein is CASSLGREQYF.

The chain links TRBV27 to TRBJ2-1, with TRBD2 matching over 8 bases. The CDR3 is 15 residues long. With V trimmed by 6 bases and J by 10 bases, 14 bases remained unmatched. From germline, CDR1 is MNHEY and CDR2 SMNVEV (reference sequence). This chain's CDR3 is CASSPTSGLTQEQFF. In DNA, the CDR3 is TGTGCCAGCAGCCCTACTAGCGGACTAACCCAAGAGCAGTTCTTC.

The J gene is TRBJ2-5, the V gene TRBV5-8; TRBD1 is a possible D gene (6 bases). The CDR3 totals 14 residues. Germline loops: CDR1 SGHTS, CDR2 YDEGEE. V was cut by 7 bases and J by 5 bases, with 18 bases left in between. The CDR3 DNA follows: TGTGCCAGCTCTCGTATGGCAGGGGATGAGACCCAGTACTTC. This gives the protein CASSRMAGDETQYF.

The J gene is TRBJ2-3, the V gene TRBV6-6; 11 positions match TRBD1. With 7 bases clipped from V and 5 bases from J, the junction kept 5 bases outside the gene matches. The germline CDR1 and CDR2 sequences are MNHNY and SVGAGI (reference sequence). The CDR3 has 14 residues. The CDR3 is CASNSGTGGDTQYF. The DNA of the CDR3 is TGTGCCAGCAATTCCGGGACAGGGGGAGATACGCAGTATTTT.

J is TRBJ2-3 and V is TRBV30; 12 nucleotides agree with TRBD2. The CDR3 contains 20 residues. V lost 3 bases to trimming and J lost 2 bases; unmatched junction nucleotides: 18. Germline CDR1 reads GTSNPN; CDR2 reads SVGIG (reference sequence). The CDR3 spells CAWRSSPGTSGPGATDTQYF. The DNA of the CDR3 is TGTGCCTGGAGGTCATCCCCCGGGACTAGCGGGCCCGGGGCCACAGATACGCAGTATTTT.

The V and J genes are TRBV12-5 and TRBJ1-2; 8 nucleotides line up with TRBD1. The CDR3 loop spans 14 amino acids. Losses at the gene ends were 1 base for V and 6 bases for J; bases not matched to a gene: 4. CDR1 and CDR2 from the germline V gene are LGHNT and FRNRAP. The CDR3: CASGLGTGIHGYTF. CDR3 coding DNA: TGTGCTAGTGGTTTGGGGACAGGGATCCATGGCTACACCTTC.

This chain connects TRBV5-4 to TRBJ1-2; 7 nucleotides line up with TRBD1. Germline CDR1 and CDR2: SGHNT and YYREEE (reference sequence). Germline trimming cut 4 bases from V and 0 bases from J; bases unmatched to any gene: 6. This CDR3 is 15 amino acids long. The CDR3 loop is CASSPQGGANYGYTF. The CDR3 DNA sequence: TGTGCCAGCAGCCCTCAGGGGGGAGCTAACTATGGCTACACCTTC.

The V and J genes are TRBV9 and TRBJ2-3; D call uncertain. The germline CDR1 and CDR2 sequences are SGDLS and YYNGEE. This CDR3 is 14 amino acids long. The V end lost 4 bases, the J end lost 5 bases, and 14 bases lay between the germline ends. The CDR3 DNA reads TGTGCCAGCAGCTCGATCCCAGTGGGAGATACGCAGTATTTT. This translates into CASSSIPVGDTQYF.

J is TRBJ2-1 and V is TRBV4-3, with 9 positions matching TRBD1. Germline V gene lookup returns CDR1 LGHNA and CDR2 YSLEER. CDR3 size: 16 residues. V shed 1 base and J 5 bases; nucleotides not matched to a gene: 6. The DNA of the CDR3 is TGCGCCAGCAGCCAAGCTGTGGACAGGGGAAACAATGAGCAGTTCTTC. Encoded protein: CASSQAVDRGNNEQFF.

The genes are TRBV10-1 and TRBJ2-1; D unresolved. The CDR3 length is 11 residues. The germline gives CDR1 WNHNN, CDR2 SYGVQD (reference sequence). Trimming left V 3 bases short and J 6 bases short, with 3 bases between. The CDR3 protein is CASSDCNEQFF. The CDR3 DNA sequence: TGCGCCAGCAGTGATTGCAATGAGCAGTTCTTC.

The chain carries TRBV7-6 and TRBJ2-7, with 7 bases that match TRBD1. Trimming removed 5 bases from V and 0 bases from J; junction bases left unmatched: 4. The CDR3 length is 14 residues. The germline V gene encodes CDR1 SGHVS and CDR2 FNYEAQ. CDR3 amino acids: CASSLGQSSYEQYF. DNA of the CDR3: TGTGCCAGCAGCCTGGGACAGAGCTCCTACGAGCAGTACTTC.

V usage is TRBV11-3 and J usage is TRBJ2-3; 10 bases are shared with TRBD2. The CDR3 contains 15 residues. The V gene's germline CDR1 is SGHNT and CDR2 YENEEA. J was trimmed by 7 bases and V by 5 bases; bases with no gene match: 9. CDR3 sequence: CASSRSGGAINTQYF. For the CDR3, the DNA is TGTGCCAGCAGCCGCAGCGGGGGGGCGATCAATACGCAGTATTTT.

The chain carries TRBV16 and TRBJ2-1, with 12 bases lining up with TRBD2. The germline gives CDR1 KGHSY, CDR2 FQNENV. V trimming: 3 bases; J trimming: 4 bases; junction bases outside the gene matches: 4. The CDR3 sequence is 16 residues long. In DNA form, the CDR3 reads TGTGCCAGCAGCCAGGCACTAGCGGGAGGATACAATGAGCAGTTCTTC. Translated, it gives CASSQALAGGYNEQFF.

The chain uses TRBV2 and TRBJ1-1; 7 bases match TRBD1. The CDR3 contains 14 residues. CDR1 is SNHLY and CDR2 is FYNNEI in the germline V gene. V trimming: 3 bases; J trimming: 2 bases; junction bases outside the gene matches: 3. CDR3 sequence (DNA): TGTGCCAGCAGTGAGGGACAGAGAAACACTGAAGCTTTCTTT. Translating gives CASSEGQRNTEAFF.